The rows below give T cell receptor beta chains drawn from one sample of a study of regulatory T cells in long-lasting Graves disease. TCRdb independently ran MiXCR on the multiplex PCR reads; one entry per CDR3 protein. The sample has hundreds of thousands of distinct CDR3 sequences, roughly a sixth seen once; the top ten hold just under 30%. The same specimen was also included in a second study, on T cells in Graves' hyperthyroidism and ophthalmopathy.

Specimen: peripheral blood mononuclear cells (PBMCs), collected at new diagnosis, from a patient treated with antithyroid drugs. These receptors were taken from a man in his forties or fifties with Graves disease. CDR3s include the opening cysteine and the closing phenylalanine or tryptophan. A D gene is named only where the DNA matches it firmly. Size is stated for part of the rows, as once, few or many counts, or as a class when the clone is expanded.

J,D,size,V,CDR3,DNA
TRBJ2-7,.,few,TRBV2,CASSEEAGSEQYF,TGTGCCAGCAGTGAAGAGGCGGGGTCCGAGCAGTACTTC
TRBJ2-7,TRBD2,many,TRBV2,CASRRLAGVHEQYF,TGTGCCAGCAGAAGACTAGCGGGGGTGCACGAGCAGTACTTC
TRBJ1-4,.,many,TRBV27,CASMELKGVNEKLFF,TGTGCCAGCATGGAGTTAAAGGGGGTTAATGAAAAACTGTTTTTT
TRBJ2-1,.,.,TRBV2,CASSEANGVGSSYNEQFF,TGTGCCAGCAGTGAAGCCAATGGGGTTGGGAGCTCCTACAATGAGCAGTTCTTC
TRBJ2-7,.,many,TRBV5-1,CASSFQGENEQYF,TGCGCCAGCAGCTTCCAAGGGGAGAACGAGCAGTACTTC
TRBJ2-3,TRBD2,many,TRBV3-1,CASSQETSGDADTQYF,TGTGCCAGCAGCCAAGAAACTAGCGGGGATGCAGATACGCAGTATTTT
TRBJ1-6,.,.,TRBV25-1,CASSESGPLGSPLHF,TGTGCCAGCAGTGAATCGGGGCCGTTAGGGTCACCCCTCCACTTT
TRBJ1-2,.,few,TRBV28,CASSFQYYGYTF,TGTGCCAGCAGCTTTCAGTACTATGGCTACACCTTC
TRBJ2-5,TRBD2,many,TRBV10-3,CAISESIGGARETQYF,TGTGCCATCAGTGAGTCGATCGGGGGGGCTCGTGAGACCCAGTACTTC
TRBJ2-5,.,few,TRBV4-1,CASSQSSETQYF,TGCGCCAGCAGCCAAAGTTCGGAGACCCAGTACTTC
TRBJ2-7,.,.,TRBV29-1,CSVKGGIRYEQYF,TGCAGCGTTAAGGGGGGCATAAGGTACGAGCAGTACTTC
TRBJ2-1,.,many,TRBV5-6,CASSPGRVRINEQFF,TGTGCCAGCAGCCCCGGAAGGGTGCGTATCAATGAGCAGTTCTTC
TRBJ1-1,TRBD1,.,TRBV20-1,CSAKGGQVNTEAFF,TGCAGTGCAAAAGGGGGCCAGGTGAACACTGAAGCTTTCTTT
TRBJ1-5,.,many,TRBV6-2/TRBV6-3,CASSYSRADQPQHF,TGTGCCAGCAGTTACTCGAGGGCTGATCAGCCCCAGCATTTT
TRBJ2-7,TRBD1,many,TRBV2,CASSETTGDYYEQYF,TGTGCCAGCAGTGAAACGACAGGGGATTACTACGAGCAGTACTTC
TRBJ1-1,TRBD1,few,TRBV30,CAWEDRGRAWSEAFF,TGTGCCTGGGAAGACAGGGGGCGCGCCTGGTCTGAAGCTTTCTTT
TRBJ2-3,TRBD1,.,TRBV5-5,CASSLRDRAADTQYF,TGTGCCAGCAGCTTGAGGGACAGGGCGGCAGATACGCAGTATTTT
TRBJ2-5,.,many,TRBV2,CASSLGRIQETQYF,TGTGCCAGCAGCCTCGGACGAATCCAAGAGACCCAGTACTTC
TRBJ1-5,.,many,TRBV28,CATSVGGGEWGNQPQHF,TGTGCCACCTCGGTGGGGGGGGGTGAATGGGGCAATCAGCCCCAGCATTTT
TRBJ2-7,.,few,TRBV7-6,CASSLGGKGYEQYF,TGTGCCAGCAGCTTAGGGGGGAAGGGCTACGAGCAGTACTTC
TRBJ1-4,.,few,TRBV15,CATSRDRVKLFF,TGTGCCACCAGCAGAGATCGCGTAAAACTGTTTTTT
TRBJ2-3,TRBD2,.,TRBV5-1,CASSSGTRRIADTQYF,TGCGCCAGCAGCTCCGGGACTAGAAGAATCGCAGATACGCAGTATTTT
TRBJ1-1,TRBD1,many,TRBV29-1,CSVEEQGETEAFF,TGCAGCGTTGAAGAGCAGGGGGAGACTGAAGCTTTCTTT
TRBJ1-1,.,many,TRBV18,CASSPGRSDTEAFF,TGTGCCAGCTCCCCGGGCAGGAGTGACACTGAAGCTTTCTTT
TRBJ1-5,.,many,TRBV12-3/TRBV12-4,CASSFRQVNQPQHF,TGTGCCAGCAGTTTTAGGCAGGTTAATCAGCCCCAGCATTTT
TRBJ2-7,.,many,TRBV27,CASSPHQHYEQYF,TGTGCCAGCAGTCCACACCAGCATTACGAGCAGTACTTC
TRBJ2-2,.,many,TRBV6-1,CASRRAAGELFF,TGTGCCAGCAGGCGGGCCGCCGGGGAGCTGTTTTTT
TRBJ1-6,TRBD1,many,TRBV27,CASSRTGVNSPLHF,TGTGCCAGCAGTAGGACAGGGGTTAATTCACCCCTCCACTTT
TRBJ1-5,TRBD1,many,TRBV20-1,CSAYGTADSNQPQHF,TGCAGTGCATACGGGACAGCAGATAGCAATCAGCCCCAGCATTTT
TRBJ2-5,.,many,TRBV27,CASSSLSQETQYF,TGTGCCAGCAGTTCCTTGTCCCAAGAGACCCAGTACTTC
TRBJ1-2,TRBD1,.,TRBV28,CASSLTGQRGYTF,TGTGCCAGCAGTCTAACGGGACAGCGCGGCTACACCTTC
TRBJ2-5,.,.,TRBV6-8,CASTHWGDQETQYF,TGTGCCAGCACCCACTGGGGGGACCAGGAGACCCAGTACTTC
TRBJ2-7,.,few,TRBV4-3,CASSQERRPLIYEQYF,TGCGCCAGCAGCCAAGAAAGGCGACCGTTAATATACGAGCAGTACTTC
TRBJ2-7,TRBD2,.,TRBV29-1,CGAGTSASYEQYF,TGCGGAGCCGGGACTAGCGCTTCCTACGAGCAGTACTTC
TRBJ2-1,TRBD1,.,TRBV19,CASSFRDRGNEQFF,TGTGCCAGTAGTTTCCGGGACAGGGGCAATGAGCAGTTCTTC
TRBJ1-6,.,many,TRBV12-3/TRBV12-4,CASSLGYGGGYNSPLHF,TGTGCCAGCAGTTTAGGGTACGGGGGTGGCTATAATTCACCCCTCCACTTT
TRBJ2-1,TRBD2,many,TRBV28,CATTRGLAGNNEQFF,TGTGCCACCACGAGGGGACTAGCGGGAAACAATGAGCAGTTCTTC
TRBJ2-3,.,.,TRBV6-9,CASSYSLAENTQYF,TGTGCCAGCAGTTACTCCCTAGCAGAAAATACGCAGTATTTT
TRBJ2-3,TRBD2,.,TRBV4-3,CASSQESQGGGTDTQYF,TGCGCCAGCAGCCAAGAGTCTCAGGGAGGGGGCACAGATACGCAGTATTTT
TRBJ1-5,.,.,TRBV2,CASSLGEGKGQPQHF,TGTGCCAGCAGTTTAGGGGAGGGGAAAGGTCAGCCCCAGCATTTT
TRBJ2-1,TRBD2,.,TRBV7-2,CASSYRGSASGGAGEQFF,TGTGCCAGCAGCTATCGCGGGAGTGCTAGCGGGGGGGCCGGTGAGCAGTTCTTC
TRBJ1-4,TRBD1,.,TRBV5-1,CASSLSRQGGTGATNEKLFF,TGCGCCAGCAGCTTGTCCCGACAGGGCGGGACGGGGGCAACTAATGAAAAACTGTTTTTT
TRBJ2-6,.,many,TRBV28,CASSKGDSGANVLTF,TGTGCCAGCAGTAAGGGGGACTCTGGGGCCAACGTCCTGACTTTC
TRBJ2-3,.,.,TRBV5-6,CASSTAGTDTQYF,TGTGCCAGCAGCACCGCTGGGACAGATACGCAGTATTTT
TRBJ1-6,TRBD1,few,TRBV6-1,CASRPTGGYSPLHF,TGTGCCAGCAGACCCACAGGGGGTTATTCACCCCTCCACTTT
TRBJ1-2,TRBD1,many,TRBV6-2/TRBV6-3,CASSIGQALFYGYTF,TGTGCCAGCAGTATTGGACAGGCCCTTTTCTATGGCTACACCTTC
TRBJ1-3,.,many,TRBV2,CASSFGAGSSGNTIYF,TGTGCCAGCTCCTTCGGGGCAGGGAGTTCTGGAAACACCATATATTTT
TRBJ2-2,.,.,TRBV27,CASRDLGAGELFF,TGTGCCAGCAGGGACCTAGGAGCCGGGGAGCTGTTTTTT
TRBJ2-2,.,few,TRBV6-1,CAAGGRESTGELFF,TGTGCCGCCGGGGGCAGGGAGAGCACCGGGGAGCTGTTTTTT